This T cell receptor beta chain came from a study of T cell responses to AZD1222 COVID-19 vaccine (dated by TCRdb to the early 2020s). About the study as a whole: AZD1222 recipients given second doses at about 4 weeks or at about 12 weeks were pooled, since spike-specific TCR depth and breadth were not found to differ between the two schedules. A total of under 250 trial participants underwent TCR sequencing, of whom nearly 210 had received two doses of AZD1222 and 26 had received two doses of the MenACWY control vaccine. Trial participants were enrolled into age subgroups of 18-55, 56-69 and 70-plus years, which contained roughly 150, 30 and 60 TCR-sequenced participants, respectively. Paper-wide results and their limitations: Because no samples from the day 14 peak response were available, repertoires could be characterized only after the peak T cell response. Nearly half of unique spike-specific TCRs reportedly recognized epitopes outside regions mutated in the B.1.351 and B.1.1.7 variants. Participants were mostly white British and included more females than males, and it was suggested by the authors that clonal diversity may have been underestimated. Spike-specific TCR breadth and depth rose significantly after two AZD1222 doses compared with day 0 and with MenACWY recipients. The whole spike protein was spanned by vaccine-associated CD4 TCRs, and dominant responses were seen in regions 160-218 and 743-854. Conclusions about previously exposed vaccinees were limited because only six AZD1222 recipients were SARS-CoV-2 seropositive at baseline. The 56-69-year group was small, and its depth increase did not reach significance, likely because of low power.

On this clone: The antigen this receptor binds is unknown. No base quality information exists; no much larger clone differs at one position.

Based on the germline V gene, the CDR1 and CDR2 sequences are SQVTM and ANQGSEA. The CDR3 contains 12 residues, cysteine and phenylalanine counted. Of all the DNA, just the CDR3 is kept, 36 bases in frame from base 1. Deletion took 7 bases off V and 5 bases off J, with a span of 13 bases between the germline ends. Taken with the paper, the label for time point translates to: baseline before first vaccination. The vaccinee samples were drawn from two UK trials, COV001 and COV002, one of which was a single-blind randomized controlled phase 2/3 trial testing AZD1222 (ChAdOx1 nCoV-19) in healthy adults. Trial participant PBMC samples were collected at day 0 and day 28 after the second dose for TCRbeta chain sequencing. The CDR3 regions of human TCRbeta chains were subjected to immunosequencing. Regarding the original processing steps: Repertoire TCRs were checked for matches against a reference library of SARS-CoV-2-specific TCRs that had been generated using the MIRA antigen-specificity platform. Breadth was defined as the fraction of unique TCRs that were SARS-CoV-2-associated, and depth was defined as the fraction of total T cells that were SARS-CoV-2-associated. Using the MIRA data, each spike-specific TCR was mapped to the spike region that the TCR reacts to and placed in a CD4 or CD8 class. Log10-transformed breadth and depth values were compared by one-way ANOVA with Sidak's multiple comparisons tests. TCRdb re-hosts the immuneACCESS table, in-frame sequences only. Its copies lack some clones; in the studies checked, an unresolved V gene accounts for under half of them, and the cause for the rest is not known. D and trimming were read from the DNA, whereas the V and J calls and clone size are those reported in that table. The sample table lists around 150,000 clones, 92% of them with a count of one. Under 2.5% of the sample lies in the top ten.

The chain was built from TRBV29-1 and TRBJ2-3, with the D gene not clear enough to name. The sequence was collected from an adult in good health. The sample here was peripheral blood, taken on day 0 of AZD1222 vaccination. CDR3 protein: CSGRSWGDTQYF. In nucleotide form, the sequence is TGCAGCGGACGGTCTTGGGGAGATACGCAGTATTTT.